These T cell receptor beta chains were read from a single sample in a study of breast tumors, draining lymph nodes, adjacent tissues. Each CDR3 protein is one row after TCRdb ran MiXCR on the multiplex PCR reads. This repertoire shows about 13,000 distinct CDR3 sequences, 62% found once; its top ten account for around 54%. The sequencing input was tumor-adjacent breast tissue. The receptors here all came from a female donor with breast cancer. Some clones in this sample may be carry-over from other donors' samples. CDR3s include the opening cysteine and the closing phenylalanine or tryptophan. The D gene is left open where the match is weak. Clone sizes are given selectively: once, few, many, or a class where the clone is expanded.

TRBJ1-1	TRBD1	few	TRBV5-6	CASSLYGQGGNTEAFF	TGTGCCAGCAGCTTGTACGGTCAGGGGGGGAACACTGAAGCTTTCTTT
TRBJ2-5	NA	NA	TRBV19	CASSIDVLVQETQYF	TGTGCCAGTAGTATAGATGTACTAGTTCAAGAGACCCAGTACTTC
TRBJ2-1	NA	many	TRBV7-3	CASSLRASVFIGNEQFF	TGTGCCAGCAGCTTAAGGGCTAGCGTATTCATCGGGAATGAGCAGTTCTTC
TRBJ2-2	NA	few	TRBV9	CASRFGESTGELFF	TGTGCCAGCAGGTTTGGCGAATCCACCGGGGAGCTGTTTTTT
TRBJ2-7	NA	NA	TRBV7-3	CASSQGPCVQYF	TGTGCCAGCAGCCAGGGACCCTGCGTGCAGTACTTC
TRBJ2-1	TRBD2	NA	TRBV7-6	CASSPGTSGYAYNEQFF	TGTGCCAGCAGCCCTGGGACTAGCGGGTATGCCTACAATGAGCAGTTCTTC
TRBJ1-6	NA	medium-sized	TRBV5-5	CASSLKQGDNSPLHF	TGTGCCAGCAGCTTGAAACAGGGTGATAATTCACCCCTCCACTTT
TRBJ2-5	NA	medium-sized	TRBV7-9	CASSTTTGAMEETQYF	TGTGCCAGCAGCACCACCACGGGGGCGATGGAAGAGACCCAGTACTTC
TRBJ1-6	NA	NA	TRBV14	CASSQEGRSPLHF	TGTGCCAGCAGCCAAGAGGGGAGATCACCCCTCCACTTT
TRBJ2-1	NA	many	TRBV12-3/TRBV12-4	CASSLGVGPNEQFF	TGTGCCAGCAGTTTAGGGGTAGGGCCCAATGAGCAGTTCTTC
TRBJ1-2	NA	NA	TRBV20-1	CSARRDGGYGYTF	TGCAGTGCTAGAAGGGATGGGGGTTACGGCTACACCTTC
TRBJ2-3	TRBD2	many	TRBV20-1	CSAGGLAVTDTQYF	TGCAGTGCTGGGGGACTAGCGGTCACAGATACGCAGTATTTT
TRBJ1-2	TRBD1	few	TRBV12-3/TRBV12-4	CAREVRTGVYYGYTF	TGTGCCAGGGAGGTCCGGACAGGAGTCTACTATGGCTACACCTTC
TRBJ2-1	TRBD2	many	TRBV12-3/TRBV12-4	CASSFAGGSYNEQFF	TGTGCCAGCAGTTTCGCGGGGGGCTCCTACAATGAGCAGTTCTTC
TRBJ1-6	NA	NA	TRBV20-1	CSATQALPLHF	TGCAGTGCCACCCAGGCCCTCCCCCTCCACTTT
TRBJ1-6	TRBD1	NA	TRBV12-3/TRBV12-4	CASSSRTGGNSPLHF	TGTGCCAGCAGTTCTCGGACAGGGGGAAATTCACCCCTCCACTTT
TRBJ1-6	NA	once	TRBV30	CAQSPLVGSPLHF	TGTGCCCAAAGTCCCCTCGTTGGTTCACCCCTCCACTTT